A selection of T cell receptor beta chains follows, all from one sample in a study of blood T cells in healthy people across ages. TCRdb processed the 5' RACE reads anew with MiXCR; each CDR3 protein has one entry. The sample has approximately 670,000 distinct CDR3 sequences; roughly two fifths are singletons. Sequenced input: blood. These TCRs come from an elderly man in good health. Each CDR3 is given with its conserved first and last residue.

>12|TRBJ2-3|TRBV7-2
CASSLPADTQYF
>16|TRBJ2-3|TRBV5-1
CASSLHAGGSTGTQYF
>14|TRBJ1-1|TRBV29-1
CSVAGGGGNTEAFF
>13|TRBJ1-2|TRBV24-1
CATSDSRFGGYTF
>11|TRBJ2-4|TRBV25-1
CASSGVGIQYF
>10|TRBJ1-2|TRBV6-6
CASRTASYTF
>13|TRBJ2-4|TRBV20-1
CSARDSAKNIQYF
>20|TRBJ2-5|TRBV4-3
CASSQERGLGTPDLRETQYF
>13|TRBJ1-2|TRBV5-1
CASSAQVNYGYTF
>14|TRBJ2-3|TRBV7-9
CASRYADSEDTQYF
>16|TRBJ2-1|TRBV6-5
CASSPGGESSYNEQFF
>15|TRBJ2-6|TRBV27
CASSLWGPGANVLTF
>14|TRBJ1-3|TRBV29-1
CSVEARGSGNTIYF
>15|TRBJ1-5|TRBV20-1
CSVQRRGQGDQPQHF
>16|TRBJ2-1|TRBV4-2
CASSRAGTGGSNEQFF
>15|TRBJ2-3|TRBV27
CASNWAPPSTDTQYF
>14|TRBJ1-1|TRBV4-1
CASSQEDRGTEAFF
>13|TRBJ2-5|TRBV18
CASARSNIGTQYF
>13|TRBJ2-3|TRBV6-2/TRBV6-3
CASGIQVPDTQYF
>15|TRBJ2-4|TRBV28
CASSYYRGRENIQYF
>13|TRBJ2-5|TRBV18
CASSPTLQETQYF
>12|TRBJ2-5|TRBV5-1
CASSPECREQYF
>13|TRBJ2-7|TRBV4-3
CASSQDRSYEQYF
>19|TRBJ2-3|TRBV3-1
CASSQMTGTVRRGSDTQYF
>15|TRBJ2-1|TRBV3-1
CASSHRGIKRDEQFF
>15|TRBJ2-2|TRBV19
CASSSGRARVGELFF
>13|TRBJ2-7|TRBV29-1
CGVEGQGLYEQYF
>14|TRBJ2-5|TRBV10-3
CAIGLAGAQETQYF
>15|TRBJ1-5|TRBV20-1
CSASDFGGYNQPQHF
>15|TRBJ1-2|TRBV20-1
CSARDPEGSLYGYTF
>18|TRBJ2-1|TRBV4-1
CASSQDNAAGGIIGEQFF
>19|TRBJ1-2|TRBV10-3
CAISESLGSERGSDYGYTF
>15|TRBJ1-1|TRBV14
CASSQAQGRLTEAFF
>16|TRBJ2-5|TRBV20-1
CSASPGDNTIQETQYF
>11|TRBJ2-7|TRBV29-1
CSVVRVYEQYF
>14|TRBJ1-2|TRBV6-5
CASSYGLGGRDYTF
>15|TRBJ2-2|TRBV6-2/TRBV6-3
CASSRTGGDTGELFF
>15|TRBJ2-7|TRBV12-3/TRBV12-4
CASSLAGTLTYEQYF
>14|TRBJ1-5|TRBV20-1
CSARRQGLDQPQHF
>12|TRBJ1-6|TRBV12-3/TRBV12-4
CASRSGNSPLHF
>16|TRBJ2-5|TRBV7-2
CASSRPGTGIQETQYF
>13|TRBJ1-3|TRBV20-1
CSAKDRDGNTIYF
>13|TRBJ1-2|TRBV2
CASSGERGEGYTF
>15|TRBJ2-1|TRBV10-3
CAISEAGLASNEQFF
>12|TRBJ1-1|TRBV12-3/TRBV12-4
CASRLMNTEAFF
>16|TRBJ2-3|TRBV10-2
CASSGVGTSSTDTQYF
>14|TRBJ2-4|TRBV2
CASSGGLKQNIQYF
>16|TRBJ1-5|TRBV12-3/TRBV12-4
CASSLGVALSNQPQHF
>15|TRBJ2-7|TRBV7-9
CASSLYEGYPNEQYF
>14|TRBJ1-4|TRBV28
CASSREGAHEKLFF
>16|TRBJ2-5|TRBV11-2
CASSLTRTSGQETQYF
>14|TRBJ2-7|TRBV29-1
CSVVPSQPPYEQYF
>15|TRBJ1-5|TRBV18
CASSPGQSTNQPQHF
>14|TRBJ2-4|TRBV6-5
CASSDQVAKNIQYF
>15|TRBJ2-1|TRBV5-1
CASSLGGLAGVEQFF
>15|TRBJ1-1|TRBV5-1
CASSSLHGRNTEAFF
>14|TRBJ2-1|TRBV28
CASSSGQGFNEQFF
>16|TRBJ2-7|TRBV7-9
CASILGTSGVFDEQYF
>12|TRBJ2-1|TRBV30
CAWTTREDEQFF